This T cell receptor (beta chain) was identified during a study of blood T cells in healthy people across ages. Looking at the study overall: The template switching approach captured approximately one barcoded beta molecule for every two T cells.

About this clonotype: The antigen remains undetermined.

Trimming removed 4 bases at V and 10 bases at J, with 15 bases between. The CDR3 runs to 13 residues. The germline V gene encodes CDR1 SGHRS and CDR2 YFSETQ. Overall study findings and caveats: A strong correlation was seen between TCR beta diversity and naive T cell percentage.

Caucasian, healthy and from Russia, the donors were aged between about 6 and 100. The use of a sample-barcoded 5' primer and a J-beta primer mix characterized a second PCR of roughly 6 to 11 cycles. Each cDNA was tagged by a template-switch adaptor containing 12 random nucleotides. A single record per CDR3 protein comes from TCRdb applying MiXCR to the 5' RACE reads. The data show about 1.6 million distinct CDR3 sequences, 30% to 40% seen once. Material for sequencing was blood. This receptor was obtained from a woman between 25 and 40 years old in good health. This chain joins TRBV5-1 and TRBJ2-1, with D perhaps TRBD1 or TRBD2 (6 bases each). The CDR3 loop is CASSGGPTLEQFF. CDR3 sequence (DNA): TGCGCCAGCAGCGGGGGGCCGACTTTGGAGCAGTTCTTC.